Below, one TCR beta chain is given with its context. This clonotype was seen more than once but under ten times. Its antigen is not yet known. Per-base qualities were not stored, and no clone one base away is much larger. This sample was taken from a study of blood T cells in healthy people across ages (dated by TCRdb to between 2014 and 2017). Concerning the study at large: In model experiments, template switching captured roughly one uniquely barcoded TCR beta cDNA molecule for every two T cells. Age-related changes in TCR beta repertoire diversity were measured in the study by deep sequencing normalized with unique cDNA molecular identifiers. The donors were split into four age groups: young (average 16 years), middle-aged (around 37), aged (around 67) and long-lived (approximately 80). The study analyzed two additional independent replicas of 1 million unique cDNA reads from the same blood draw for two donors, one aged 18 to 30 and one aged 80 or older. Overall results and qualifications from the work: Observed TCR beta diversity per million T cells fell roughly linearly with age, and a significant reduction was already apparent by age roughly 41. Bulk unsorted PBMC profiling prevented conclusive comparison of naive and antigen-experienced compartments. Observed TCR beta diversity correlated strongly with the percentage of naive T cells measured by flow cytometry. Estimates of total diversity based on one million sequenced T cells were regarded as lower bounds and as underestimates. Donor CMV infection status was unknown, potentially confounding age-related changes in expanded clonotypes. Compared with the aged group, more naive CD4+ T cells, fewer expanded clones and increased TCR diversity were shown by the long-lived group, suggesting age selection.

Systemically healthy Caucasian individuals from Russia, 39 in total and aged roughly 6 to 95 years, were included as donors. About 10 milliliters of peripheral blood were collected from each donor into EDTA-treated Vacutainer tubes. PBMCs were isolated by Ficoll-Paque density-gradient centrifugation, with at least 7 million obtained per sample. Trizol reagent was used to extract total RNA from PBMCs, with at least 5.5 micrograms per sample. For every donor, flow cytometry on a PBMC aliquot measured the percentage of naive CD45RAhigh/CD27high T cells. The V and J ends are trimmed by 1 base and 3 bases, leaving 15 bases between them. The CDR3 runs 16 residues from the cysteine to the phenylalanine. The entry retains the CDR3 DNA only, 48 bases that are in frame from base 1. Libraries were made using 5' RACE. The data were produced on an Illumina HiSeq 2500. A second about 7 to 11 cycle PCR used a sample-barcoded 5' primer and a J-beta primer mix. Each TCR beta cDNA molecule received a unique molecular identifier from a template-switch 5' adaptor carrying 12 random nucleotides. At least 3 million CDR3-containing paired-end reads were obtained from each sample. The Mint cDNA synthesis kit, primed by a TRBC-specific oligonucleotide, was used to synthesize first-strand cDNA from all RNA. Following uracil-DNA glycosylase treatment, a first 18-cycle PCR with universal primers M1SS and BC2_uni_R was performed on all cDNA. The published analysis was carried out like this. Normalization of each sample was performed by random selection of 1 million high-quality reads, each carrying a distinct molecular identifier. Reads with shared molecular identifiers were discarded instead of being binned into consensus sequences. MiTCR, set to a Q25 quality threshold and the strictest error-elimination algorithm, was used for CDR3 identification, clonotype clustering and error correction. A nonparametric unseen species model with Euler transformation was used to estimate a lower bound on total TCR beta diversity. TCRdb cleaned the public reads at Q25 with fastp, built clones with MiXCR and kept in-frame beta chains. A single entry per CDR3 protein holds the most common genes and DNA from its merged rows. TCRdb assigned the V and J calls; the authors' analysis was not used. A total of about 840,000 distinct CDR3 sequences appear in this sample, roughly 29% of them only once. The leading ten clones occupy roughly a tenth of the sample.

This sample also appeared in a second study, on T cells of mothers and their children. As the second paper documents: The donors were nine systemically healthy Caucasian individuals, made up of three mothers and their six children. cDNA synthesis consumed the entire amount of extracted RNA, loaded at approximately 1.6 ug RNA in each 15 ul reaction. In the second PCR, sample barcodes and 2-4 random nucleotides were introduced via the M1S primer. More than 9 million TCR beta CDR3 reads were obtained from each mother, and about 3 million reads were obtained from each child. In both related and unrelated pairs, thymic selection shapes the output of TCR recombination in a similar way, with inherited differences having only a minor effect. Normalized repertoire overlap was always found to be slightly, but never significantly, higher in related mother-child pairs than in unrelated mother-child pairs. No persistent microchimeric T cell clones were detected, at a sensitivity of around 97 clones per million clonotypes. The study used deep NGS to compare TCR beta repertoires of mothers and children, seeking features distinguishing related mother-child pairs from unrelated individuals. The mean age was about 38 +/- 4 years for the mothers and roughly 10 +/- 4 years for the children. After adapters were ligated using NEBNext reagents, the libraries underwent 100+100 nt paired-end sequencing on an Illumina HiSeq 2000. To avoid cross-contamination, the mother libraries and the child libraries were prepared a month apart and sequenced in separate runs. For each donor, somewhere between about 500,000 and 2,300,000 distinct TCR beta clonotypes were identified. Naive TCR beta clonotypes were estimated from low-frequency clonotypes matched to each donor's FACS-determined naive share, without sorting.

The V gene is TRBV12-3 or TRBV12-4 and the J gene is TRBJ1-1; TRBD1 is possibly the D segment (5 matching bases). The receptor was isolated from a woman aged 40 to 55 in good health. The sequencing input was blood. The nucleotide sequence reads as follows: TGTGCCAGCAGTTTAGATGATTGGGGCGCGCACACTGAAGCTTTCTTT. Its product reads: CASSLDDWGAHTEAFF.